A single sample is the source of the 27 T cell receptor beta chains below, sequenced in a study of response to subunit inactivated influenza vaccine. TCRdb reprocessed the RT-PCR reads with MiXCR, giving one entry per CDR3 protein. The data show roughly 710,000 distinct CDR3 sequences, with 14% seen just once and roughly 7.2% held by the top ten. The sequences come from PBMCs from blood, collected around 14 days before vaccination. The receptors derive from a man between 45 and 60 years old who received an inactivated influenza vaccine.

This clonotype has a handful of counts. This chain uses TRBV11-2 with TRBJ2-1, with 11 bases lining up with TRBD1. Trimming took 4 bases from V and 4 from J; bases not matched to a gene: 3. The CDR3 is 15 amino acids. Germline V gene lookup returns CDR1 SGHAT and CDR2 FQNNGV. CDR3 residues: CASSYGTGGYNEQFF. CDR3 nucleotide sequence: TGTGCCAGCAGCTACGGGACAGGGGGGTACAATGAGCAGTTCTTC. Complete variable domain (other parts from reference TRBV11-2 and TRBJ2-1): EAGVAQSPRYKIIEKRQSVAFWCNPISGHATLYWYQQILGQGPKLLIQFQNNGVVDDSQLPKDRFSAERLKGVDSTLKIQPAKLEDSAVYLCASSYGTGGYNEQFFGPGTRLTVL.

This clonotype was counted only a few times. V and J are TRBV6-1 and TRBJ2-2; D may be TRBD1 or TRBD2 (5 bases each). V was clipped by 8 bases and J by 2 bases, with 12 bases between them. The CDR3 contains 14 residues. Germline assignment: CDR1 MNHNS and CDR2 SASEGT. The CDR3 DNA is TGTGCCAGCGGGGCGACGGGAAACACCGGGGAGCTGTTTTTT. Amino acids: CASGATGNTGELFF.

There are many counts of this clonotype. The chain joins TRBV5-1 to TRBJ2-1, with 9 bases fitting TRBD1. Looked up from germline, CDR1 is SGHRS and CDR2 is YFSETQ. This CDR3 is built from 15 residues. V shed 4 bases and J 8 bases; nucleotides not matched to a gene: 10. The CDR3 here is CASSLRTGADDEQFF. CDR3 DNA sequence: TGCGCCAGCAGCCTAAGGACAGGGGCTGACGATGAGCAGTTCTTC.

This clonotype showed up just a few times. V usage is TRBV6-1 and J usage is TRBJ2-5; D is perhaps TRBD1 or TRBD2 (6 bases each). The V end was cut by 8 bases, the J end by 1 base, with 17 bases between. Germline V gene lookup returns CDR1 MNHNS and CDR2 SASEGT. CDR3 length equals 15 residues. CDR3 bases: TGTGCCAGCTCCCCCCGCGGGACATCCCAAGAGACCCAGTACTTC. Translating it yields CASSPRGTSQETQYF.

This clonotype has at least ten counts. This sequence joins TRBV29-1 and TRBJ1-1, with D unclear. CDR3 length: 13 residues. Trimming shortened V by 1 base and J by 6 bases, and 12 bases separated the two germline ends. Germline CDR1 is SQVTM and CDR2 is ANQGSEA. CDR3 bases: TGCAGCGTTGAAGGGAGGCAGAGAGCTGAAGCTTTCTTT. It yields the protein CSVEGRQRAEAFF.

This clonotype has only a few counts. V usage is TRBV7-8 and J usage is TRBJ2-7; tentatively, D is TRBD2 (6 bases). Trimming took off 1 base at V and 5 bases at J, with 12 bases between the two ends. Per the germline V gene, CDR1 is SGHVS and CDR2 is FQNEAQ. There are 14 residues in the CDR3. The CDR3 spells CASSLGGLANEQYF. The CDR3 nucleotides read TGTGCCAGCAGCTTAGGGGGACTTGCCAACGAGCAGTACTTC. The whole variable domain, filled in from reference TRBV7-8 and TRBJ2-7, reads GAGVSQSPRYKVAKRGQDVALRCDPISGHVSLFWYQQALGQGPEFLTYFQNEAQLDKSGLPSDRFFAERPEGSVSTLKIQRTQQEDSAVYLCASSLGGLANEQYFGPGTRLTVT.

This chain links TRBV7-8 with TRBJ2-1; tentative D call: TRBD1 (6 bases). Trimming pared 4 bases from V and 4 bases from J, leaving 17 bases between. The V gene's germline CDR1 is SGHVS and CDR2 FQNEAQ. There are 16 residues in the CDR3. CDR3 DNA sequence: TGTGCCAGCAGCTCCCTATATAGGACAGAATACAATGAGCAGTTCTTC. Translated, it gives CASSSLYRTEYNEQFF. The full variable domain, rest sourced from reference TRBV7-8 and TRBJ2-1, is GAGVSQSPRYKVAKRGQDVALRCDPISGHVSLFWYQQALGQGPEFLTYFQNEAQLDKSGLPSDRFFAERPEGSVSTLKIQRTQQEDSAVYLCASSSLYRTEYNEQFFGPGTRLTVL.

This clonotype showed up just a few times. The chain employs TRBV20-1 and TRBJ2-7; no clear D. The CDR3 has 13 amino acids. Germline CDR1 is DFQATT and CDR2 is SNEGSKA (reference sequence). Trimming removed 0 bases at V and 6 bases at J, with 12 bases between. This CDR3 reads CSARDRGLVEQYF. In nucleotides, the CDR3 is TGCAGTGCTAGAGATCGTGGGCTAGTCGAGCAGTACTTC.

The J gene is TRBJ2-3, the V gene TRBV9, with 8 bases identical to TRBD1. The germline CDR1 and CDR2 sequences are SGDLS and YYNGEE. The CDR3 runs to 16 residues. The V gene end was trimmed by 3 bases and the J gene end by 0 bases; junction bases not matched to a gene: 6. The CDR3 nucleotides read TGTGCCAGCAGCGCAGGGACAGGCCATAGCACAGATACGCAGTATTTT. As protein: CASSAGTGHSTDTQYF.

This sequence joins TRBV20-1 and TRBJ2-7; 9 nucleotides line up with TRBD2. CDR3 length: 15 amino acids. The V segment lost 3 bases and the J segment 9 bases; nucleotides outside the gene matches: 15. Per the germline V gene, CDR1 is DFQATT and CDR2 is SNEGSKA (reference sequence). The CDR3 DNA sequence: TGCAGTGCTAGCCTACAGGGCGGGAGGGTTCACGGGCAGTACTTC. Translated, it gives CSASLQGGRVHGQYF.

The table lists this clonotype with a few counts. The CDR3 coding sequence is TGTGCCAGCAGTACATGGGGGCAGGGGGTCGGGGAGCTGTTTTTT. Translation gives CASSTWGQGVGELFF. This chain uses TRBV28 with TRBJ2-2; TRBD1 matches 7 bases. This CDR3 has 15 residues. V lost 5 bases, J lost 7 bases, and 10 bases stayed unmatched. Germline CDR1 MDHEN, CDR2 SYDVKM.

The chain joins TRBV20-1 to TRBJ2-2; D gene uncertain. The CDR3 has 14 residues. CDR1 DFQATT and CDR2 SNEGSKA come from the germline V gene (reference sequence). Trimming stripped 0 bases from V and 3 bases from J, with 8 bases between. DNA for the CDR3: TGCAGTGCTAGAGAATATTTCGACACCGGGGAGCTGTTTTTT. Translating gives CSAREYFDTGELFF.

This chain connects TRBV4-2 to TRBJ1-2; TRBD1 matches at 9 bases. The germline V gene encodes CDR1 LGHNA and CDR2 YNFKEQ. This CDR3 comprises 15 residues. Trimming at V came to 1 base and at J to 3 bases, leaving 3 bases not matched to a gene. The CDR3 is CASSQGTGEDYGYTF. For the CDR3, the DNA is TGTGCCAGCAGCCAAGGGACAGGGGAAGACTATGGCTACACCTTC.

This clonotype was seen more than once but under ten times. J is TRBJ1-2 and V is TRBV14; 8 nucleotides match TRBD1. CDR3 length equals 24 residues. The germline gives CDR1 SGHDN, CDR2 FVKESK. The ends lost 0 bases at V and 2 bases at J; junction bases unmatched: 29. The CDR3 region is CASSQDFHVGQGIQISLGNYGYTF. The DNA of the CDR3 is TGTGCCAGCAGCCAAGATTTCCACGTAGGACAGGGCATCCAGATCTCCCTGGGAAACTATGGCTACACCTTC. Full variable domain (outside the CDR3, taken from reference TRBV14 and TRBJ1-2): EAGVTQFPSHSVIEKGQTVTLRCDPISGHDNLYWYRRVMGKEIKFLLHFVKESKQDESGMPNNRFLAERTGGTYSTLKVQPAELEDSGVYFCASSQDFHVGQGIQISLGNYGYTFGSGTRLTVV.

This clonotype was counted ten times or more. The chain links TRBV12-3 or TRBV12-4 to TRBJ1-2; D perhaps matches TRBD1 (5 bases). The CDR3 spans 11 residues. The V end was cut by 6 bases, the J end by 8 bases, with 10 bases between. CDR3 sequence: CASRGDGGYTF. The CDR3 DNA sequence: TGTGCCAGCAGGGGGGATGGGGGCTACACCTTC.

The table lists this clonotype with many counts. The rearrangement links TRBV4-2 to TRBJ2-2, with a weak D call TRBD2 (6 bases). The CDR3 consists of 15 residues. Between the trimmed V and J ends, which lost 4 bases and 2 bases, there was a span of 11 bases. The V gene's germline CDR1 is LGHNA and CDR2 YNFKEQ. The chain's CDR3 is CASSPPGLNTGELFF. The CDR3 DNA reads as TGTGCCAGCAGCCCCCCGGGACTCAACACCGGGGAGCTGTTTTTT.

This clonotype was detected a few times. The V call is TRBV3-1, the J call TRBJ1-2; D ambiguous. The V and J ends lost 3 bases and 4 bases respectively, with 15 bases between them. CDR3 length equals 15 residues. In germline, CDR1 is LGHDT, CDR2 YNNKEL (reference sequence). CDR3 bases: TGTGCCAGCAGCCAGGGAAGTGGCAGGCTCTATGGCTACACCTTC. This codes for CASSQGSGRLYGYTF.

The V and J genes are TRBV5-5 and TRBJ2-1; 8 positions match TRBD1. V lost 3 bases and J lost 6; bases outside the gene matches: 8. This CDR3 contains 15 residues. Germline V lookup: CDR1 SGHKS, CDR2 YYEKEE (reference sequence). CDR3 region: CASSSQGQGANEQFF. The CDR3 DNA reads TGTGCCAGCAGCTCGCAAGGACAGGGCGCCAATGAGCAGTTCTTC.

A few counts support this clonotype. The chain combines TRBV20-1 with TRBJ1-1; 7 bases match TRBD1. The CDR3 is 13 amino acids. Germline V lookup: CDR1 DFQATT, CDR2 SNEGSKA (reference sequence). The trim removed 6 bases at V and 4 bases at J, leaving 8 bases unmatched. The CDR3 region is CSAPGQRGTEAFF. DNA of the CDR3: TGCAGTGCCCCGGGACAGCGAGGCACTGAAGCTTTCTTT.

The gene calls are TRBV6-2 or TRBV6-3 and TRBJ2-1; 9 nucleotides align to TRBD2. CDR1 MNHEY and CDR2 SVGEGT come from the germline V gene. Losses at the gene ends were 4 bases for V and 6 bases for J; bases not matched to a gene: 13. The CDR3 sequence is 17 residues long. Written as DNA, the CDR3 is TGTGCCAGCAGTTCCCCGGCCTGGGGCGGGGGGGCCAATGAGCAGTTCTTC. It specifies CASSSPAWGGGANEQFF.

The chain combines TRBV7-9 with TRBJ1-2; D possibly corresponds to TRBD1 (5 bases). This CDR3 has 13 amino acids. Germline-derived CDR1 and CDR2 are SEHNR and FQNEAQ (reference sequence). Trimming cost V 5 bases and J 6 bases, with 13 bases left between them. The CDR3 spells CASSLRDLNGYTF. The CDR3 nucleotides read TGTGCCAGCAGCCTACGGGACCTTAATGGCTACACCTTC. Looking up the rest from reference TRBV7-9 and TRBJ1-2 gives the full variable domain: DTGVSQNPRHKITKRGQNVTFRCDPISEHNRLYWYRQTLGQGPEFLTYFQNEAQLEKSRLLSDRFSAERPKGSFSTLEIQRTEQGDSAMYLCASSLRDLNGYTFGSGTRLTVV.

This clonotype was counted many times. The chain is built from TRBV20-1 and TRBJ2-5; TRBD2 matches at 8 bases. The ends lost 1 base at V and 5 bases at J; junction bases unmatched: 6. CDR1 is DFQATT, CDR2 SNEGSKA, per germline (reference sequence). CDR3 length: 14 amino acids. This chain's CDR3 is CSARGTSLQETQYF. CDR3 bases: TGCAGTGCTAGAGGGACTAGCCTGCAGGAGACCCAGTACTTC.

In this sample, this clonotype turned up many times. The CDR3 loop reads CSVEDLASFQFF. Here the CDR3 DNA reads TGCAGCGTTGAAGATCTAGCGTCTTTTCAGTTCTTC. J is TRBJ2-1 and V is TRBV29-1; possible D gene TRBD2, 6 bases. Germline CDR1 SQVTM, CDR2 ANQGSEA. This CDR3 spans 12 amino acids. The germline V and J ends were trimmed by 0 bases and 13 bases, with 13 bases remaining between them.

This clonotype was seen repeatedly, ten times or more. This chain joins TRBV2 and TRBJ2-1; the D is unclear. CDR3 length: 12 residues. Germline CDR1 and CDR2: SNHLY and FYNNEI. V was cut by 5 bases and J by 8 bases, with 10 bases left in between. The CDR3 sequence: CASSFRRDEQFF. CDR3 sequence (DNA): TGTGCCAGCAGTTTCCGCCGGGATGAGCAGTTCTTC.

This clonotype was counted only a few times. The rearrangement uses TRBV12-3 or TRBV12-4 and TRBJ2-4; 7 positions agree with TRBD2. The CDR3 is 15 amino acids. V was pared by 3 bases and J by 1 base, with 3 bases of the junction left unmatched. The CDR3 DNA sequence: TGTGCCAGCAGTTTCGGGGAGGGGGCCAAAAACATTCAGTACTTC. Protein product: CASSFGEGAKNIQYF.

There are many counts of this clonotype. The V gene is TRBV12-3 or TRBV12-4, the J gene TRBJ2-2; D might be TRBD1 (6 bases). V lost 6 bases and J lost 2, with 13 bases in between. The CDR3 runs 15 residues. The CDR3 region has the DNA TGTGCCAGCAGCCCGACCGGGACAAACACCGGGGAGCTGTTTTTT. Its translation: CASSPTGTNTGELFF.

The chain is built from TRBV5-1 and TRBJ2-1; D gene unclear. CDR1 is SGHRS, CDR2 YFSETQ, per germline. Trimming left V 7 bases short and J 8 bases short, with 13 bases between. This CDR3 has 12 residues. CDR3 sequence reads: CASWGGPDEQFF. Here the CDR3 DNA reads TGCGCCAGCTGGGGTGGTCCGGATGAGCAGTTCTTC. Looking up the rest from reference TRBV5-1 and TRBJ2-1 gives the full variable domain: KAGVTQTPRYLIKTRGQQVTLSCSPISGHRSVSWYQQTPGQGLQFLFEYFSETQRNKGNFPGRFSGRQFSNSRSEMNVSTLELGDSALYLCASWGGPDEQFFGPGTRLTVL.